This TCR beta chain comes out of a study of beta chain features in type 1 diabetes (dated by TCRdb to 2017 to 2018). As for the study more broadly: No differences in mean age, gender distribution, total cell number or subset yield were found between patients and healthy donors. Across all samples, about 110 million sorted cells were examined, and cell number per subset correlated strongly with RNA yield. The study compared the TCRB repertoires of sorted circulating CD4+ T cell subsets in recently diagnosed type 1 diabetes patients with those in matched healthy donors. Regulatory and stem cell-like memory subsets were obtained from only 8 patients and about 8 healthy donors, while naive and central memory subsets were obtained from all 30 or so donors.

A distance of 11 bases separates the germline ends of V and J, which lose 0 bases and 4 bases respectively. Measured from the cysteine to the phenylalanine, the CDR3 is 15 residues long. Only CDR3 DNA is held: 45 bases, read in frame from base 1. The CDR1 and CDR2 encoded by the germline V gene (reference sequence) are SGHNT and YYREEE. The entire amount of isolated RNA was reverse transcribed using the High Capacity cDNA Reverse Transcription Kit, so the sequenced TCRB transcripts were expressed ones. Deep immunoSEQ sequencing was applied to naive, central memory and regulatory T cell samples, giving an average of about 3.4 million total reads per sample. Sorted cells were lysed in RLT buffer, and RNA was extracted using DNase-treated RNeasy Micro or Mini kits according to cell number. To prevent cross-contamination, each cell subset was processed individually, whereas patient and healthy donor samples were processed jointly. TCRB sequences were amplified from cDNA with the immunoSEQ multiplex PCR, producing 87-bp fragments spanning the CDR3 region. Sequencing of the amplicons was done on the Illumina HiSeq platform. Regarding the original processing steps: PCR bias was computationally corrected using synthetic template baselines, reads within Hamming distance 2 were collapsed, and singletons that could not be merged were discarded. Reads were aligned against IMGT to assign V, D and J genes, CDR3 length and insertions or deletions at six rearrangement sites. Clonotype counts were normalized to sorted cell number within each subset before computing true diversity and Gini coefficients with the tcR R package. Repertoire sharing was quantified using the overlap coefficient calculated on TCRB nucleotide sequences. The source is immuneACCESS, and TCRdb retained only in-frame sequences with V and J called. Part of the clones is not carried over; for the studies checked, unresolved V genes explain less than half of this, and the remainder is unexplained. V and J calls and clone size follow that table, whereas D and trimming were derived from the DNA. For this sample the table gives about 370,000 clones, of which around 10% were detected only once. The leading ten clones occupy about 0.6% of the sample.

A single peripheral blood draw of 90 to 150 mL on average was collected from each donor into heparinised tubes. A BD FACSAria II and a panel including CD45RO, CCR7, CD25, CD127, CD95 and CD27 were used to sort naive, central memory, regulatory and stem cell-like memory CD4+ T cells. Every sorted population had a purity above 95%. PBMCs were isolated immediately by Lymphoprep density gradient centrifugation and stained directly without culture. So that batch effects would be minimized, each experiment stained and sorted samples in pairs, pairing one healthy donor with one patient. The study at large found these results: Shorter templates might be favored by PCR, yet because patient and control samples were amplified and corrected together, any such skew would affect both groups equally. Type 1 diabetes patients showed a moderate but significant shortening of TCRB CDR3 length in all four CD4+ subsets. Naive, central memory and regulatory TCRB repertoires appeared to be more alike among patients than among healthy donors. Because cDNA was sequenced instead of genomic DNA, highly expressing activated cells could be over-represented, though the groups showed no difference in activation or CD3 levels. At VDJ recombination sites, patients with type 1 diabetes made fewer insertions and deleted more nucleotides, a pattern implying thymic rearrangement abnormalities. HLA sub-analyses involved small numbers of individuals, so any influence of HLA type on TCRB rearrangement remained unresolved.

As regards this clone: Its antigen is unknown. Per-nucleotide qualities are absent, and no much larger clonotype sits a single base away.

The TCR was taken from a man aged 30-40 years with type 1 diabetes. Recombination linked TRBV5-4 to TRBJ1-3, with an unclear D gene assignment. Input material: central memory CD4+ T cells from blood. The CDR3 protein: CASSLVGSGGNTIYF. DNA sequence: TGTGCCAGCAGCTTGGTAGGCTCTGGAGGAAACACCATATATTTT.